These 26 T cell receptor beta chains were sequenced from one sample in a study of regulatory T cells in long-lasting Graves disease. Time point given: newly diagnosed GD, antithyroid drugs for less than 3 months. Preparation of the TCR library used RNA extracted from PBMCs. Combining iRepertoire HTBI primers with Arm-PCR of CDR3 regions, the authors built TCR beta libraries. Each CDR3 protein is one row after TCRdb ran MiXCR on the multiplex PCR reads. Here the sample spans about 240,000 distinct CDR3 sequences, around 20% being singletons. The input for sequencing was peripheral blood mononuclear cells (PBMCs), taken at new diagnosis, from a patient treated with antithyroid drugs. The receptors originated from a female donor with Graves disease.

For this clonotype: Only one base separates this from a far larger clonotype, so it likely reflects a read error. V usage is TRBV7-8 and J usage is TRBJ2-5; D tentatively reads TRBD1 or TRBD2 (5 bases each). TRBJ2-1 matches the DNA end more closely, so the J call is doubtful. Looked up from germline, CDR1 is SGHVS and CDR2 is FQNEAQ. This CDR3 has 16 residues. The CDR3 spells CASSPTYGTEHNEQFF. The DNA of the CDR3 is TGTGCCAGCAGCCCTACCTACGGGACGGAACACAATGAGCAGTTCTTC.

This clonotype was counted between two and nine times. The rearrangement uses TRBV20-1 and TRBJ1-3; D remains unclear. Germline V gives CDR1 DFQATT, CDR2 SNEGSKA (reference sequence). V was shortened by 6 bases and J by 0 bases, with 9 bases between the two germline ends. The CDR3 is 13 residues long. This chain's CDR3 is CSAKSDSGNTIYF. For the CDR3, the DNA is TGCAGTGCCAAATCGGACTCTGGAAACACCATATATTTT.

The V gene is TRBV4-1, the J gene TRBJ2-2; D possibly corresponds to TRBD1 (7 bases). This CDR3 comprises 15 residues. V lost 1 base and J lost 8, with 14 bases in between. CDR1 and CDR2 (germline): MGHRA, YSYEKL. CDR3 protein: CASSQVRRGPGELFF. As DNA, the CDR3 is TGCGCCAGCAGCCAAGTGCGGAGGGGGCCTGGGGAGCTGTTTTTT.

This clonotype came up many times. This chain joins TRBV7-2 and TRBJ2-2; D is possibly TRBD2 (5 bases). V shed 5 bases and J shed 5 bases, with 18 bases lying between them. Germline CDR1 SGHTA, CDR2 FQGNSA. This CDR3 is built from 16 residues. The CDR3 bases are TGTGCCAGCAGCCCGATCTCGCGGGCGAGGACCGGGGAGCTGTTTTTT. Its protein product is CASSPISRARTGELFF.

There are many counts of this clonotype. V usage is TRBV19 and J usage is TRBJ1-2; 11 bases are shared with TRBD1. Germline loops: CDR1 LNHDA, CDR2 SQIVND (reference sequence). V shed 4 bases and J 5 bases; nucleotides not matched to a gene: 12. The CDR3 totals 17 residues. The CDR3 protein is CASSRDRGSTRVYGYTF. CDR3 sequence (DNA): TGTGCCAGTAGTAGGGACAGGGGGTCAACTCGGGTTTATGGCTACACCTTC.

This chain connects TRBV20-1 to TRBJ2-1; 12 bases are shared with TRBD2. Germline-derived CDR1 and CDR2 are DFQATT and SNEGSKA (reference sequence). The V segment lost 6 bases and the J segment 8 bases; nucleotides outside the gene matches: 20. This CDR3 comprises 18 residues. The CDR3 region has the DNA TGCAGTGCGGAGGGGGCTAGCGGGGGGGGCACCTCGGTGGATGAGCAGTTCTTC. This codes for CSAEGASGGGTSVDEQFF.

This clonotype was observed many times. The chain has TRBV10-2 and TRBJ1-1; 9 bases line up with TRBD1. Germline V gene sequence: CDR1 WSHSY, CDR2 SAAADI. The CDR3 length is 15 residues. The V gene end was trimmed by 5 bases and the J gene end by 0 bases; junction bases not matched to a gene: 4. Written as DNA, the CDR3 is TGCGCCAGCAGTCAGACAGGGGGACTGAACACTGAAGCTTTCTTT. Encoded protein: CASSQTGGLNTEAFF.

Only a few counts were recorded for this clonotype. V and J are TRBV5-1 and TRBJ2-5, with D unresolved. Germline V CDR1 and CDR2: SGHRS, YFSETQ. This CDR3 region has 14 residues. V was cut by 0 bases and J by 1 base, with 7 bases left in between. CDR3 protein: CASSLGPAQETQYF. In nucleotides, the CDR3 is TGCGCCAGCAGCTTGGGACCGGCCCAAGAGACCCAGTACTTC.

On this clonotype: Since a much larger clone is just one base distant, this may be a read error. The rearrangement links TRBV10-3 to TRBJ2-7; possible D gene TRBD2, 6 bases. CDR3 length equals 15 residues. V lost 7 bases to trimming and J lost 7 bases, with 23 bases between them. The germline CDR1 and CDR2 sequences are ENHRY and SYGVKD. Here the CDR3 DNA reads TGTGCCATCAAAAGTAGCGGCGGTAGAATCGATGAGCAGTACTTC. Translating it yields CAIKSSGGRIDEQYF.

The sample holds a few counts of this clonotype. The CDR3 sequence: CASSNPGTAYNSPLHF. The CDR3 nucleotides read TGTGCCAGCAGTAACCCCGGGACAGCATATAATTCACCCCTCCACTTT. The V and J genes are TRBV28 and TRBJ1-6; 7 bases align to TRBD1. Per germline, CDR1 MDHEN and CDR2 SYDVKM. The CDR3 has 16 amino acids. Germline trimming cut 5 bases from V and 4 bases from J; bases unmatched to any gene: 8.

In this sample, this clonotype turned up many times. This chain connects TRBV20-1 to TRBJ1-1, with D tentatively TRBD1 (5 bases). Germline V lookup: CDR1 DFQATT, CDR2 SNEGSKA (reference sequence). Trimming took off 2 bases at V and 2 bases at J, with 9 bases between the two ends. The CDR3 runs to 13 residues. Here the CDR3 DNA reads TGCAGTGCTAGACGGGACGGAAACACTGAAGCTTTCTTT. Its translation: CSARRDGNTEAFF.

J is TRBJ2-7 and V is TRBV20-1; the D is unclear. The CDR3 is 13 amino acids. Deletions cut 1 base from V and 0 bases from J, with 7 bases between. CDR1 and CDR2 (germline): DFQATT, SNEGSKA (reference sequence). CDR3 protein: CSARVPLSYEQYF. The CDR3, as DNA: TGCAGTGCTAGAGTACCGCTCTCCTACGAGCAGTACTTC.

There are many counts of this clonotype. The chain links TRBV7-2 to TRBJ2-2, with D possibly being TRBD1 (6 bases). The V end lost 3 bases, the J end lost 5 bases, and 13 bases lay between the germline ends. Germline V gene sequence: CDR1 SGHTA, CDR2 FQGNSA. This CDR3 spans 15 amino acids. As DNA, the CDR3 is TGTGCCAGCAGCTTCGACAGGAGAATAACCGGGGAGCTGTTTTTT. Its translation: CASSFDRRITGELFF.

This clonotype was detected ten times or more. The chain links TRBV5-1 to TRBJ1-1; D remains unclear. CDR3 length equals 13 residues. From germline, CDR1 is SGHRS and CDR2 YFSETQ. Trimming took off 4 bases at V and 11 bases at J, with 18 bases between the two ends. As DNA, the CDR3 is TGCGCCAGCAGCGGCCGGGAGAGCAAAATGGCTTTCTTT. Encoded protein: CASSGRESKMAFF.

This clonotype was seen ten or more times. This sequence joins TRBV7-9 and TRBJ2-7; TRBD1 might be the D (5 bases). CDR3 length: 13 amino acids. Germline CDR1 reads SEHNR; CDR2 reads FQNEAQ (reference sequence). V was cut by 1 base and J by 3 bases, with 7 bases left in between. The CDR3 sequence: CASSLVGRYEQYF. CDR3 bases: TGTGCCAGCAGCTTAGTGGGGCGCTACGAGCAGTACTTC.

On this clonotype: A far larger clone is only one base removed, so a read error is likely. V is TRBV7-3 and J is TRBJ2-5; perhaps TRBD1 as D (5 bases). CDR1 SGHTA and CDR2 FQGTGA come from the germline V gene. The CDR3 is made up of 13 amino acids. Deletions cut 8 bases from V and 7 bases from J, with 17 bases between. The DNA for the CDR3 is TGTGCCAGCGGCCAAGGGGCCTCGGGGACCCAGTACTTC. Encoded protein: CASGQGASGTQYF. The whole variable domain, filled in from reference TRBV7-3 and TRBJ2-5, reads GAGVSQTPSNKVTEKGKYVELRCDPISGHTALYWYRQSLGQGPEFLIYFQGTGAADDSGLPNDRFFAVRPEGSVSTLKIQRTERGDSAVYLCASGQGASGTQYFGPGTRLLVL.

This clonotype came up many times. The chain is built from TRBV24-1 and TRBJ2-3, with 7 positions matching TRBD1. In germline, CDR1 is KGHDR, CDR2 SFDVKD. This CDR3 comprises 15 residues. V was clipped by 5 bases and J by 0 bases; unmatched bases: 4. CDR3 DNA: TGTGCCACCAGTGGGGGGACAGTCAGCACAGATACGCAGTATTTT. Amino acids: CATSGGTVSTDTQYF.

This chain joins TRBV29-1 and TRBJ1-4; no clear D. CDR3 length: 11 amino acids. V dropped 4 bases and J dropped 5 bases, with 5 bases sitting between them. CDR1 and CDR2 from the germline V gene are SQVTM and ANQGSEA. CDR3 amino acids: CSVVSNEKLFF. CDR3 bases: TGCAGCGTTGTTTCGAATGAAAAACTGTTTTTT.

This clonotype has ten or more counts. CDR3 protein: CASSRTSGGTDTQYF. The CDR3 DNA follows: TGTGCCAGCAGCCGGACTAGCGGAGGCACAGATACGCAGTATTTT. This rearrangement joins TRBV14 to TRBJ2-3; 10 bases map to TRBD2. V dropped 4 bases and J dropped 1; count of bases not matched to a gene: 2. This CDR3 has 15 residues. Per the germline V gene, CDR1 is SGHDN and CDR2 is FVKESK.

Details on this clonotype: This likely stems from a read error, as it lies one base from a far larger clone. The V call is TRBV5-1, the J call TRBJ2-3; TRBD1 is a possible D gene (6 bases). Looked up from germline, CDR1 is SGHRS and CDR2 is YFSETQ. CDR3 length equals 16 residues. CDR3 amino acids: CASSLSRGGWLTEASF. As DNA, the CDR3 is TGTGCCAGCAGCCTCTCCCGAGGGGGATGGCTCACTGAAGCTTCCTTT.

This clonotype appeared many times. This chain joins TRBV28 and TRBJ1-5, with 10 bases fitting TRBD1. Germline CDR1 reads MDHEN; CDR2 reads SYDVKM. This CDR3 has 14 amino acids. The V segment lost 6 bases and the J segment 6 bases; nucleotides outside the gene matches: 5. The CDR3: CASSATGGFQPQHF. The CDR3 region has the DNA TGTGCCAGCAGCGCGACAGGGGGCTTTCAGCCCCAGCATTTT.

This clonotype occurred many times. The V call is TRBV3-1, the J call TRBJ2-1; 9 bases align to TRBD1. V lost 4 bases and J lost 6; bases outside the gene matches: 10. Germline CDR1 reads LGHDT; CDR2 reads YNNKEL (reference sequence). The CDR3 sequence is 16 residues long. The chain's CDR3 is CASSPMGGTGSNEQFF. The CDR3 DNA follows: TGTGCCAGCAGCCCCATGGGGGGGACAGGGAGCAATGAGCAGTTCTTC.

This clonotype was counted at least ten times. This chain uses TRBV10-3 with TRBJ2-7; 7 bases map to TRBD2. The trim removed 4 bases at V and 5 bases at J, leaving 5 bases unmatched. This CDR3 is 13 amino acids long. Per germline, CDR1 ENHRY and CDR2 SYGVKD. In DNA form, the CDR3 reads TGTGCCATCAGTGGGGCGGGAGAGAACGAGCAGTACTTC. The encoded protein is CAISGAGENEQYF.

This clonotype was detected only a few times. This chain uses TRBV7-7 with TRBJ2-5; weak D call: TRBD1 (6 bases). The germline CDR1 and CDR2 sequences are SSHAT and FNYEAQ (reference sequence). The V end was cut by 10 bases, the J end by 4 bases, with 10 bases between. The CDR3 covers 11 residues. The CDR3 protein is CATGTRETQYF. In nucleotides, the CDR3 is TGTGCCACCGGGACACGAGAGACCCAGTACTTC.

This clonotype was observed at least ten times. The CDR3 nucleotides are TGCAGTGCTCTCAACAGGGGGCTGGGCTCCTACGAGCAGTACTTC. It codes for CSALNRGLGSYEQYF. This rearrangement joins TRBV20-1 to TRBJ2-7, with 9 bases aligning to TRBD1. Germline V lookup: CDR1 DFQATT, CDR2 SNEGSKA (reference sequence). The CDR3 spans 15 residues. J lost 0 bases, V lost 5 bases, and 8 bases had no gene match.

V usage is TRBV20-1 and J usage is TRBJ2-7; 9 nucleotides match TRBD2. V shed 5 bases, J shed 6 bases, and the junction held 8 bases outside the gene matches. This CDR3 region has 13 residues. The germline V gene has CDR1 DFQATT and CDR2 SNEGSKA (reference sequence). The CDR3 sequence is CSAVGTSPGEQYF. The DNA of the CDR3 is TGCAGTGCTGTCGGGACTAGCCCGGGCGAGCAGTACTTC.